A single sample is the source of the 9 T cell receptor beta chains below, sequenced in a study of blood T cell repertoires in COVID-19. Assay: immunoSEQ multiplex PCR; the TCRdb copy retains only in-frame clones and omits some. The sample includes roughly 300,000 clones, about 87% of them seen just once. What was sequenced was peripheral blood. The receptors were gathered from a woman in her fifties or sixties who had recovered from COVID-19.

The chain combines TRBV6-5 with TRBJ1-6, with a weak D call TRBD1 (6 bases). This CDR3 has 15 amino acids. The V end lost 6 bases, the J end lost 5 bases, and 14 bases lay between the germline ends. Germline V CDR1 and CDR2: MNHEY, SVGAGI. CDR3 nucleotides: TGTGCCAGCAGGCGGGTGGCAGGGGATAATTCACCCCTCCACTTT. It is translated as CASRRVAGDNSPLHF.

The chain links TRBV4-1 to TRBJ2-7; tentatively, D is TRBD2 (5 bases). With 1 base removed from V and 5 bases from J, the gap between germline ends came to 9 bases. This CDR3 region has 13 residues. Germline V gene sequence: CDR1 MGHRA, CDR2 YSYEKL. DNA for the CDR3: TGCGCCAGCAGCCAAGGCGGAGGCGACGAGCAGTACTTC. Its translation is CASSQGGGDEQYF.

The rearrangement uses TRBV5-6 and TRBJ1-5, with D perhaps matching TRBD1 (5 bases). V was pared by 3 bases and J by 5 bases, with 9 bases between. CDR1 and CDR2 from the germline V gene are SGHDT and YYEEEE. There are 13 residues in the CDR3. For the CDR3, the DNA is TGTGCCAGCAGCTGGGGGGACGATCAGCCCCAGCATTTT. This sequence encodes CASSWGDDQPQHF.

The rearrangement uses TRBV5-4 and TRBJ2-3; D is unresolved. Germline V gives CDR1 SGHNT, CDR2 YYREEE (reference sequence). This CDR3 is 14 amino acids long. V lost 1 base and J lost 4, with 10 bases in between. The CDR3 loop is CASSLSPGADTQYF. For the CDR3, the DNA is TGTGCCAGCAGCTTGAGTCCAGGCGCAGATACGCAGTATTTT.

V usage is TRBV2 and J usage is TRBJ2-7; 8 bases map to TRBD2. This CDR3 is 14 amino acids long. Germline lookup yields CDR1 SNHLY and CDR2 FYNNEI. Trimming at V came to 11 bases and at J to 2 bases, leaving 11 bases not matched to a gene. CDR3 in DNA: TGTGCCTCAGCCCCAGCGGGGGCCACCTACGAGCAGTACTTC. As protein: CASAPAGATYEQYF.

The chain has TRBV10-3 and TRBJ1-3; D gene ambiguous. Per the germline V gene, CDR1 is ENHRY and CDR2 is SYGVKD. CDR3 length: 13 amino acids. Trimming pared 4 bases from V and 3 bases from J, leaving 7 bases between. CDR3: CAISGTVGNTIYF. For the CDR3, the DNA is TGTGCCATCAGTGGAACAGTTGGAAACACCATATATTTT.

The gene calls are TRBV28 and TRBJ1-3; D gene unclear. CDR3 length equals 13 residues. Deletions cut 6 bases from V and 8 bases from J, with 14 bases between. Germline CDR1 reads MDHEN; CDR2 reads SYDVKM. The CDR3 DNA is TGTGCCAGCAGCCGCGGAGAGTGGGACACCATATATTTT. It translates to CASSRGEWDTIYF.

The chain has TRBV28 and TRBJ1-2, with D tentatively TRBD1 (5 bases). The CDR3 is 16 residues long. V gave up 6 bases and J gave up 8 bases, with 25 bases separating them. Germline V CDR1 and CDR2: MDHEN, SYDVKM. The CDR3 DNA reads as TGTGCCAGCAGCAGTTTCGGCGGGGACGGGTTTCAAGGCTACACCTTC. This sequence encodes CASSSFGGDGFQGYTF.

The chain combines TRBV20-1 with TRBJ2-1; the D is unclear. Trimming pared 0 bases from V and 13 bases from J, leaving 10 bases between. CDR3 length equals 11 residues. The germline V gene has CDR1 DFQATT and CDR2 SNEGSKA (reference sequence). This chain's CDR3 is CSARDDSVQFF. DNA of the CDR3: TGCAGTGCTAGAGACGATAGTGTTCAGTTCTTC.